This TCR beta chain was documented in a study of PD-L1 blockade in urothelial cancer. J was trimmed by 4 bases and V by 7 bases; bases with no gene match: 3. The germline CDR1 and CDR2 sequences are MDHEN and SYDVKM. The CDR3 totals 12 residues. Every PCR was spiked with synthetic TCR analog templates. Sequencing was performed with immunoSEQ multiplex PCR; in TCRdb, only in-frame clones are kept and a portion is missing. Here the sample spans 45,000 to 50,000 clones, about 87% being singletons. This clonotype originated in a man older than 75 with urothelial cancer. This chain joins TRBV28 and TRBJ1-1, with 7 bases that match TRBD1. Sequencing used PBMCs, obtained around atezolizumab (anti-PD-L1) treatment. Here the CDR3 DNA reads TGTGCCAGCAACACAGGGGTCACTGAAGCTTTCTTT. Protein sequence: CASNTGVTEAFF.